The next 28 T cell receptor beta chains were all read from a single sample in a study of cytomegalovirus exposure and HLA in healthy donors. Generated by immunoSEQ multiplex PCR, the TCRdb table keeps only in-frame clones and is missing some. Counted here are 70,000 to 75,000 clones, 85% to 95% occurring once; the ten biggest clones make up approximately 0.99%. Source material: PBMCs. The origin of the receptors is a woman aged 18-29 years in good health and CMV-seronegative.

The chain has TRBV19 and TRBJ2-2, with 7 bases that match TRBD2. Trimming took 5 bases from V and 1 from J; bases not matched to a gene: 4. CDR3 size: 15 residues. The V gene's germline CDR1 is LNHDA and CDR2 SQIVND (reference sequence). CDR3 sequence reads: CASSFLAVNTGELFF. DNA for the CDR3: TGTGCCAGTAGTTTCCTAGCGGTGAACACCGGGGAGCTGTTTTTT.

This sequence joins TRBV11-2 and TRBJ1-2; D possibly corresponds to TRBD1 (6 bases). Trimming removed 4 bases from V and 4 bases from J, with 16 bases in between. The CDR3 is 15 amino acids. Germline CDR1 is SGHAT and CDR2 is FQNNGV. This CDR3 is CASSSSTGSFYGYTF. DNA for the CDR3: TGTGCCAGCAGCTCCTCGACAGGAAGTTTCTATGGCTACACCTTC.

The rearrangement links TRBV30 to TRBJ2-1, with D possibly matching TRBD2 (6 bases). With 1 base removed from V and 6 bases from J, the gap between germline ends came to 7 bases. Germline CDR1 is GTSNPN and CDR2 is SVGIG (reference sequence). The CDR3 sequence is 12 residues long. The DNA of the CDR3 is TGTGCCTGGAGTGGAGCGGGCAATGAGCAGTTCTTC. Encoded protein: CAWSGAGNEQFF.

The CDR3 is CASRPLTSQNIQYF. The CDR3 nucleotides read TGTGCCAGCAGACCACTGACTAGTCAGAACATTCAGTACTTC. This chain joins TRBV7-9 and TRBJ2-4; D might be TRBD2 (6 bases). The CDR3 has 14 residues. V was trimmed by 6 bases and J by 7 bases, leaving 16 bases between them. Germline V gene data show CDR1 as SEHNR and CDR2 as FQNEAQ (reference sequence).

The chain is built from TRBV20-1 and TRBJ2-7, with 8 bases fitting TRBD2. After removal of 3 bases from V and 7 bases from J, the junction contained 2 bases not matched to a gene. Germline CDR1 and CDR2: DFQATT and SNEGSKA (reference sequence). CDR3 size: 11 residues. The CDR3 here is CSASPGGEQYF. The CDR3 DNA sequence: TGCAGTGCTAGCCCGGGGGGGGAGCAGTACTTC.

The chain uses TRBV15 and TRBJ2-1; a possible D gene is TRBD2 (6 bases). Germline assignment: CDR1 LNHNV and CDR2 YYDKDF (reference sequence). Deletions cut 7 bases from V and 3 bases from J, with 10 bases between. The CDR3 has 13 amino acids. Here the CDR3 reads CATNRGGYNEQFF. CDR3 bases: TGTGCCACCAATCGGGGAGGCTACAATGAGCAGTTCTTC. Full variable domain (missing parts from reference TRBV15 and TRBJ2-1): DAMVIQNPRYQVTQFGKPVTLSCSQTLNHNVMYWYQQKSSQAPKLLFHYYDKDFNNEADTPDNFQSRRPNTSFCFLDIRSPGLGDTAMYLCATNRGGYNEQFFGPGTRLTVL.

The chain couples TRBV9 to TRBJ2-2; TRBD2 matches 7 bases. The CDR3 length is 15 residues. V shed 5 bases and J 5 bases; nucleotides not matched to a gene: 9. The germline V gene encodes CDR1 SGDLS and CDR2 YYNGEE. The CDR3 here is CASRVGRGVTGELFF. CDR3 DNA: TGTGCCAGCAGAGTTGGACGGGGGGTAACCGGGGAGCTGTTTTTT.

The DNA of the CDR3 is TGTGCCAGCAGTTCCCACAGGGATGAAAAACTGTTTTTT. This codes for CASSSHRDEKLFF. The genes are TRBV27 and TRBJ1-4; TRBD1 might be the D (6 bases). CDR3 length: 13 amino acids. The V gene's germline CDR1 is MNHEY and CDR2 SMNVEV (reference sequence). Trimming took 4 bases from V and 6 from J, leaving 9 bases between them.

The chain recombines TRBV28 with TRBJ2-6; D may be TRBD1 (6 bases). The germline V gene has CDR1 MDHEN and CDR2 SYDVKM. V lost 7 bases, J lost 1 base, and 23 bases lay in between. CDR3 length equals 19 residues. DNA for the CDR3: TGTGCCAGCAAAGCATGGGGTGGGGGCCTCGGGTCTGGGGCCAACGTCCTGACTTTC. It encodes CASKAWGGGLGSGANVLTF.

The chain is built from TRBV4-1 and TRBJ1-2; D perhaps matches TRBD1 (5 bases). The CDR3 covers 14 residues. Trimming stripped 0 bases from V and 7 bases from J, with 12 bases between. Germline V gene sequence: CDR1 MGHRA, CDR2 YSYEKL. The CDR3 sequence: CASSQDRAPRGYTF. The DNA of the CDR3 is TGCGCCAGCAGCCAAGACAGGGCTCCCCGTGGCTACACCTTC.

The chain employs TRBV2 and TRBJ1-3; 7 bases match TRBD1. The germline V gene encodes CDR1 SNHLY and CDR2 FYNNEI. The CDR3 extends over 13 amino acids. The ends lost 8 bases at V and 0 bases at J; junction bases unmatched: 1. The CDR3 region is CASRQGSGNTIYF. CDR3 in DNA: TGTGCCAGCCGACAGGGCTCTGGAAACACCATATATTTT.

CDR3 in amino acids: CAWGYRGGYNEQFF. CDR3 coding DNA: TGTGCCTGGGGTTACAGGGGAGGCTACAATGAGCAGTTCTTC. The rearrangement links TRBV30 to TRBJ2-1; maybe TRBD1 (7 bases). Germline assignment: CDR1 GTSNPN and CDR2 SVGIG (reference sequence). Deletions cut 5 bases from V and 3 bases from J, with 14 bases between. The CDR3 has 14 residues.

The chain couples TRBV9 to TRBJ2-2, with a tentative D call TRBD2 (6 bases). The CDR3 extends over 15 amino acids. V was clipped by 3 bases and J by 3 bases, with 12 bases between them. The germline V gene encodes CDR1 SGDLS and CDR2 YYNGEE. The DNA of the CDR3 is TGTGCCAGCAGCGACCGGGGGAGACACACCGGGGAGCTGTTTTTT. Amino acids: CASSDRGRHTGELFF.

V gene TRBV7-8 combines with J gene TRBJ1-2; D is possibly TRBD1 (6 bases). Germline V CDR1 and CDR2: SGHVS, FQNEAQ. Trimming pared 1 base from V and 8 bases from J, leaving 8 bases between. The CDR3 runs 12 residues. CDR3: CASSLEGGGYTF. The CDR3, as DNA: TGTGCCAGCAGCTTAGAGGGGGGGGGCTACACCTTC.

This chain uses TRBV5-6 with TRBJ1-2; TRBD1 matches at 8 bases. CDR1 SGHDT and CDR2 YYEEEE come from the germline V gene. This CDR3 region has 14 residues. V dropped 4 bases and J dropped 3; count of bases not matched to a gene: 5. CDR3 loop: CASSVGQGDYGYTF. The CDR3 DNA follows: TGTGCCAGCAGCGTAGGACAGGGTGACTATGGCTACACCTTC.

CDR3 protein: CASLPGWAQETQYF. For the CDR3, the DNA is TGTGCCAGCCTACCTGGATGGGCCCAAGAGACCCAGTACTTC. The chain is built from TRBV2 and TRBJ2-5; unclear D gene. Trimming took off 8 bases at V and 1 base at J, with 14 bases between the two ends. There are 14 residues in the CDR3. CDR1 is SNHLY and CDR2 is FYNNEI in the germline V gene.

The chain links TRBV19 to TRBJ1-5, with 12 nucleotides matching TRBD1. Germline V CDR1 and CDR2: LNHDA, SQIVND (reference sequence). Germline trimming cut 4 bases from V and 5 bases from J; bases unmatched to any gene: 6. The CDR3 is 16 amino acids. The CDR3 loop reads CASSRGQGAEDQPQHF. The CDR3 DNA reads TGTGCCAGTAGTAGGGGACAGGGGGCGGAGGATCAGCCCCAGCATTTT.

The chain is built from TRBV5-5 and TRBJ2-7; weak D call: TRBD1 (5 bases). V was clipped by 4 bases and J by 4 bases, with 9 bases between them. The length of the CDR3 is 12 residues. Germline V gene sequence: CDR1 SGHKS, CDR2 YYEKEE (reference sequence). The CDR3 spells CASSQTDYEQYF. The CDR3 DNA reads as TGTGCCAGCAGCCAGACAGATTACGAGCAGTACTTC.

The chain links TRBV6-1 to TRBJ2-3; 8 nucleotides agree with TRBD1. The CDR3 is 17 amino acids. The V segment lost 0 bases and the J segment 0 bases; nucleotides outside the gene matches: 5. Germline V lookup: CDR1 MNHNS, CDR2 SASEGT. The CDR3 sequence is CASSEAQGAYSTDTQYF. Written as DNA, the CDR3 is TGTGCCAGCAGTGAAGCGCAGGGGGCCTACAGCACAGATACGCAGTATTTT.

On this clone: One end of the junction fails to match germline, which may point to a read error. This rearrangement joins TRBV7-7 to TRBJ2-3; D gene ambiguous. Per the germline V gene, CDR1 is SSHAT and CDR2 is FNYEAQ (reference sequence). The CDR3 is 15 amino acids. CDR3: CASSLGPSSTDTQYF. Written as DNA, the CDR3 is TGTGCTAGCAGCTTAGGTCCTTCTAGCACAGATACGCAGTATTTT. Based on the CDR3 plus reference TRBV7-7 and TRBJ2-3, the full variable domain is GAGVSQSPRYKVTKRGQDVTLRCDPISSHATLYWYQQALGQGPEFLTYFNYEAQPDKSGLPSDRFSAERPEGSISTLTIQRTEQRDSAMYRCASSLGPSSTDTQYFGPGTRLTVL.

The DNA for the CDR3 is TGTGCCAGCAGCTTACAGTCTAGAGACTATGGCTACACCTTC. This gives the protein CASSLQSRDYGYTF. The rearrangement uses TRBV7-9 and TRBJ1-2; D is unresolved. Germline V gene sequence: CDR1 SEHNR, CDR2 FQNEAQ (reference sequence). The CDR3 runs to 14 residues. The V end was cut by 2 bases, the J end by 3 bases, with 10 bases between.

The genes are TRBV5-4 and TRBJ2-7; the match to TRBD2 covers 11 bases. With 2 bases clipped from V and 4 bases from J, the junction kept 14 bases outside the gene matches. CDR1 and CDR2 from the germline V gene are SGHNT and YYREEE (reference sequence). The CDR3 consists of 18 residues. The CDR3, as DNA: TGTGCCAGCAGCTTCCTCCCTACTACCATAGCGGGAGGGTACGAGCAGTACTTC. Its protein product is CASSFLPTTIAGGYEQYF.

This chain connects TRBV19 to TRBJ2-2; no firm D call. CDR3 length: 16 amino acids. The V gene's germline CDR1 is LNHDA and CDR2 SQIVND (reference sequence). V dropped 7 bases and J dropped 6 bases, with 21 bases sitting between them. The CDR3 sequence is CASTLTAALGPGELFF. CDR3 sequence (DNA): TGTGCCAGTACCCTAACGGCGGCCTTGGGTCCCGGGGAGCTGTTTTTT.

The chain is built from TRBV11-3 and TRBJ2-1; 10 bases align to TRBD1. Unmatched junction bases numbered 6, after V lost 3 bases and J lost 13 bases. Per germline, CDR1 SGHNT and CDR2 YENEEA. This CDR3 has 13 residues. The CDR3: CASSFGTGATQFF. The CDR3 region has the DNA TGTGCCAGCAGCTTTGGGACAGGGGCAACCCAGTTCTTC.

The chain joins TRBV19 to TRBJ1-5; a possible D gene is TRBD1 (6 bases). Germline V gives CDR1 LNHDA, CDR2 SQIVND (reference sequence). The CDR3 is made up of 16 amino acids. Trimming took off 1 base at V and 4 bases at J, with 14 bases between the two ends. The CDR3 protein is CASSIVEGVPNQPQHF. In nucleotides, the CDR3 is TGTGCCAGTAGTATAGTAGAGGGGGTCCCTAATCAGCCCCAGCATTTT.

This chain connects TRBV28 to TRBJ1-2, with 10 bases that match TRBD1. The V segment lost 6 bases and the J segment 6 bases; nucleotides outside the gene matches: 10. This CDR3 comprises 15 residues. CDR1 is MDHEN, CDR2 SYDVKM, per germline. CDR3 sequence reads: CASRPPTGGRDGYTF. The CDR3, as DNA: TGTGCCAGCAGGCCCCCGACAGGGGGCAGGGATGGCTACACCTTC.

This chain connects TRBV6-1 to TRBJ2-1; D gene ambiguous. V was cut by 0 bases and J by 8 bases, with 14 bases left in between. The CDR3 loop spans 15 amino acids. Germline V gene sequence: CDR1 MNHNS, CDR2 SASEGT. CDR3 region: CASSEALFGIDEQFF. The CDR3 DNA follows: TGTGCCAGCAGTGAAGCCCTATTTGGTATTGATGAGCAGTTCTTC.

This clone appeared once. The chain joins TRBV4-1 to TRBJ2-7, with a weak D call TRBD1 (5 bases). The CDR3 runs to 14 residues. Germline assignment: CDR1 MGHRA and CDR2 YSYEKL. V dropped 4 bases and J dropped 5 bases, with 15 bases sitting between them. This CDR3 reads CASSPWAGHDEQYF. CDR3 bases: TGCGCCAGCAGCCCCTGGGCAGGACACGACGAGCAGTACTTC.